This T cell receptor beta chain was sequenced during a study of blood T cell repertoires in COVID-19. Study information: Sample material is recorded as cDNA or gDNA derived from T cells, B-cell-depleted T cells, or PBMCs.

CDR3 length: 16 amino acids. After removal of 2 bases from V and 2 bases from J, the junction contained 6 bases not matched to a gene. In germline, CDR1 is MGHRA, CDR2 YSYEKL. In the original analysis: Amplification of reference gene primers was used by the study to estimate nucleated cell counts. The method was immunoSEQ multiplex PCR; TCRdb's version includes in-frame clones alone and lacks a portion of them. V, J and clone size reflect that table, while D and trimming were determined from the DNA. This table has some 270,000 clones, roughly nine tenths appearing once. This receptor was taken from a man in his forties or fifties with acute or convalescent COVID-19. The chain carries TRBV4-1 and TRBJ1-5; 7 bases fit TRBD1. Material for sequencing was peripheral blood. CDR3 protein: CASSQRQGVGNQPQHF. Written as DNA, the CDR3 is TGCGCCAGCAGCCAAAGACAGGGAGTCGGCAATCAGCCCCAGCATTTT.